This T cell receptor (beta chain) is from a study of cytomegalovirus exposure and HLA in healthy donors. The wider study: In terms of ancestry, the Caucasian-associated cluster contained 75% to 85% of the roughly 400 genotyped donors.

The PCR employed 60 Vbeta primers together with 13 Jbeta primers. Profiling relied on immunoSEQ multiplex PCR, and the TCRdb table lists in-frame clones only, not all of them. The sample has about 190,000 clones, roughly 80% seen once. General study findings and limits: According to an earlier analysis, most TCR beta V segments yielded productive rearrangements about 87% or about 30% of the time. Reportedly, HLA-A and HLA-B alleles of most subjects were accurately predicted from TCR beta. When analyzed later, a missense DCLRE1C variant was found to be linked to TCR beta V- and J-gene trimming.

Note on this clone: Its antigen is as yet unknown.

From germline, CDR1 is SGHTA and CDR2 FQGTGA. Trimming cost V 5 bases and J 0 bases; bases outside gene matches: 3. CDR3 length equals 14 residues. This receptor was obtained from a male donor in good health and CMV-seronegative. The sample consisted of PBMCs. V usage is TRBV7-3 and J usage is TRBJ1-1, with 7 bases aligning to TRBD1. DNA for the CDR3: TGTGCCAGCAGCCCGACAGGGATGAACACTGAAGCTTTCTTT. Amino acids: CASSPTGMNTEAFF. The whole variable domain, filled in from reference TRBV7-3 and TRBJ1-1, reads GAGVSQTPSNKVTEKGKYVELRCDPISGHTALYWYRQSLGQGPEFLIYFQGTGAADDSGLPNDRFFAVRPEGSVSTLKIQRTERGDSAVYLCASSPTGMNTEAFFGQGTRLTVV.